This T cell receptor beta chain came from a study of blood T cell repertoires in COVID-19. V trimming: 4 bases; J trimming: 4 bases; junction bases outside the gene matches: 5. CDR3 length equals 14 residues. Germline CDR1 reads SQVTM; CDR2 reads ANQGSEA. Only in-frame clones appear in the TCRdb table, and some are missing; sequencing was by immunoSEQ multiplex PCR. The sample carries about 360,000 clones, over 75% recorded once. The source material was PBMCs or T cells enriched from blood (not recorded which). The chain carries TRBV29-1 and TRBJ2-1; 9 bases are a match to TRBD2. The receptor was derived from a man aged 35 to 55 in a cohort exposed to, infected with or recovered from COVID-19 (not recorded which). CDR3 residues: CSVVITSGYNEQFF. In DNA form, the CDR3 reads TGCAGCGTTGTTATTACTAGCGGGTACAATGAGCAGTTCTTC.